These 16 T cell receptor beta chains originate from one sample sequenced in a study of T cell responses to AZD1222 COVID-19 vaccine. Clones were read by immunoSEQ multiplex PCR, and TCRdb kept only the in-frame ones, dropping some. Of some 110,000 clones listed, more than 80% are singletons. The sample here was peripheral blood, taken on day 0 of AZD1222 vaccination. The receptors come from an adult in good health.

The V gene is TRBV9, the J gene TRBJ1-1; D possibly corresponds to TRBD1 (5 bases). Looked up from germline, CDR1 is SGDLS and CDR2 is YYNGEE. Trimming pared 4 bases from V and 5 bases from J, leaving 12 bases between. CDR3 length: 13 residues. CDR3 sequence: CASSSWGETEAFF. For the CDR3, the DNA is TGTGCCAGCAGCTCTTGGGGGGAGACTGAAGCTTTCTTT.

CDR3 sequence: CASSAGQQETQYF. For the CDR3, the DNA is TGTGCCAGCAGCGCCGGACAGCAAGAGACCCAGTACTTC. The chain employs TRBV2 and TRBJ2-5; D may be TRBD1 (6 bases). Trimming pared 6 bases from V and 2 bases from J, leaving 10 bases between. The V gene's germline CDR1 is SNHLY and CDR2 FYNNEI. The CDR3 length is 13 residues.

V is TRBV6-4 and J is TRBJ1-5; the D is unclear. The length of the CDR3 is 14 residues. Trimming took off 0 bases at V and 7 bases at J, with 10 bases between the two ends. Germline V gene data show CDR1 as MRHNA and CDR2 as SNTAGT. The CDR3 coding sequence is TGTGCCAGCAGTGACTCGAGCGAGGGACAGCCCCAGCATTTT. Its protein product is CASSDSSEGQPQHF.

The J gene is TRBJ2-7, the V gene TRBV24-1, with 7 bases identical to TRBD2. The V gene's germline CDR1 is KGHDR and CDR2 SFDVKD. The junction had 4 bases not matched to a gene; V was cut back by 5 bases and J by 4 bases. CDR3 size: 13 residues. In DNA form, the CDR3 reads TGTGCCACCAGTGCCCGAGCGGGGTACGAGCAGTACTTC. Amino acids: CATSARAGYEQYF.

J is TRBJ1-4 and V is TRBV29-1; the match to TRBD1 covers 9 bases. Germline-derived CDR1 and CDR2 are SQVTM and ANQGSEA. The V segment lost 7 bases and the J segment 8 bases; nucleotides outside the gene matches: 5. The CDR3 covers 12 residues. CDR3 coding DNA: TGCAGCGCGAGGACAGGGGACGAAAAACTGTTTTTT. The encoded protein is CSARTGDEKLFF.

CDR3 in DNA: TGCGCCAGCAGCCAAGATCGGGACAGGGGTCAGAATCAGCCCCAGCATTTT. It is translated as CASSQDRDRGQNQPQHF. V usage is TRBV4-3 and J usage is TRBJ1-5, with 10 positions matching TRBD1. Germline V gene data show CDR1 as LGHNA and CDR2 as YSLEER. Unmatched junction bases numbered 6, after V lost 0 bases and J lost 4 bases. There are 17 residues in the CDR3.

The chain employs TRBV24-1 and TRBJ2-5; 8 nucleotides line up with TRBD2. Per germline, CDR1 KGHDR and CDR2 SFDVKD. The V gene end was trimmed by 9 bases and the J gene end by 7 bases; junction bases not matched to a gene: 9. CDR3 length: 13 amino acids. The CDR3 coding sequence is TGTGCCACCGCGGGGGGCTCCAGTGCGACCCAGTACTTC. Protein product: CATAGGSSATQYF.

The rearrangement uses TRBV7-9 and TRBJ1-1; a possible D gene is TRBD1 (5 bases). Trimming cost V 1 base and J 5 bases, with 11 bases left between them. CDR1 and CDR2 (germline): SEHNR, FQNEAQ (reference sequence). The CDR3 consists of 14 residues. Written as DNA, the CDR3 is TGTGCCAGCAGCTTAGTAGGGGCGGGAACTGAAGCTTTCTTT. It encodes CASSLVGAGTEAFF. The full variable domain, rest sourced from reference TRBV7-9 and TRBJ1-1, is DTGVSQNPRHKITKRGQNVTFRCDPISEHNRLYWYRQTLGQGPEFLTYFQNEAQLEKSRLLSDRFSAERPKGSFSTLEIQRTEQGDSAMYLCASSLVGAGTEAFFGQGTRLTVV.

This rearrangement joins TRBV21-1 to TRBJ2-7. TRBV21-1 is a pseudogene segment. The CDR3 loop spans 15 amino acids. Here the CDR3 DNA reads TGTGCCAGCAGCATTATAATGGGGCGGGCCTACGAGCAGTACTTC. Encoded protein: CASSIIMGRAYEQYF.

The V call is TRBV5-5, the J call TRBJ1-4, with a tentative D call TRBD1 (5 bases). There are 16 residues in the CDR3. Trimming cost V 2 bases and J 8 bases, with 19 bases left between them. Germline V gives CDR1 SGHKS, CDR2 YYEKEE (reference sequence). The CDR3: CASSFGDREEGEKLFF. The CDR3 nucleotides are TGTGCCAGCAGCTTTGGGGACCGGGAGGAGGGCGAAAAACTGTTTTTT.

V is TRBV7-9 and J is TRBJ2-5; TRBD2 aligns across 11 bases. From germline, CDR1 is SEHNR and CDR2 FQNEAQ (reference sequence). This CDR3 has 15 amino acids. V lost 5 bases to trimming and J lost 5 bases; unmatched junction nucleotides: 7. The DNA for the CDR3 is TGTGCCAGCAGCCAACGACTAGCGGGGCAGGAGACCCAGTACTTC. Amino acids: CASSQRLAGQETQYF. Based on the CDR3 plus reference TRBV7-9 and TRBJ2-5, the full variable domain is DTGVSQNPRHKITKRGQNVTFRCDPISEHNRLYWYRQTLGQGPEFLTYFQNEAQLEKSRLLSDRFSAERPKGSFSTLEIQRTEQGDSAMYLCASSQRLAGQETQYFGPGTRLLVL.

This clone has a handful of counts. The V gene is TRBV2, the J gene TRBJ2-5, with a possible D match to TRBD1 (5 bases). Germline CDR1 reads SNHLY; CDR2 reads FYNNEI. The CDR3 is 12 residues long. The V end lost 7 bases, the J end lost 4 bases, and 10 bases lay between the germline ends. The CDR3 here is CASTRQPETQYF. CDR3 nucleotide sequence: TGTGCCAGCACTCGACAGCCAGAGACCCAGTACTTC.

The genes are TRBV7-3 and TRBJ2-1; TRBD2 matches at 8 bases. Germline lookup yields CDR1 SGHTA and CDR2 FQGTGA. The CDR3 is made up of 15 amino acids. V was clipped by 0 bases and J by 5 bases; unmatched bases: 3. CDR3: CASSLTSGANNEQFF. CDR3 bases: TGTGCCAGCAGCTTAACTAGCGGGGCGAACAATGAGCAGTTCTTC.

The chain carries TRBV28 and TRBJ1-2; D uncertain. Germline V CDR1 and CDR2: MDHEN, SYDVKM. V was shortened by 5 bases and J by 4 bases, with 14 bases between the two germline ends. The CDR3 spans 14 residues. The CDR3 sequence is CASSPVVGGYGYTF. CDR3 in DNA: TGTGCCAGCAGTCCGGTCGTTGGTGGCTATGGCTACACCTTC.

The chain has TRBV15 and TRBJ2-2; D is unclear. This CDR3 is 13 amino acids long. Germline-derived CDR1 and CDR2 are LNHNV and YYDKDF (reference sequence). V was clipped by 0 bases and J by 3 bases, with 2 bases between them. CDR3 loop: CATSRDDTGELFF. CDR3 coding DNA: TGTGCCACCAGCAGAGATGACACCGGGGAGCTGTTTTTT.

The CDR3 loop is CAWRLAGSTDTQYF. CDR3 bases: TGTGCCTGGCGCCTAGCGGGGAGCACAGATACGCAGTATTTT. The J gene is TRBJ2-3, the V gene TRBV30; 9 bases line up with TRBD2. Looked up from germline, CDR1 is GTSNPN and CDR2 is SVGIG (reference sequence). The length of the CDR3 is 14 residues. Trimming at V came to 5 bases and at J to 0 bases, leaving 3 bases not matched to a gene.